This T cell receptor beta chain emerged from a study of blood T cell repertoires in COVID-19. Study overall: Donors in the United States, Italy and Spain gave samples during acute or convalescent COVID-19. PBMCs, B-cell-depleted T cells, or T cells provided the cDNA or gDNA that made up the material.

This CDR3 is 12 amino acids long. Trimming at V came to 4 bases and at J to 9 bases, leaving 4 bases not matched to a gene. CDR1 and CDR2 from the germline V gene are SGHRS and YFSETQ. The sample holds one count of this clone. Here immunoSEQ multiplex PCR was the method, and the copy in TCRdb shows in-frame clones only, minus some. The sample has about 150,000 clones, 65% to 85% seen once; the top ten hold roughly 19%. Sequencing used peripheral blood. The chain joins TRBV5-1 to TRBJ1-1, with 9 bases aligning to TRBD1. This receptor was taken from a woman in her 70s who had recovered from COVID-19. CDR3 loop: CASSRDRGKAFF. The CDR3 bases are TGCGCCAGCAGCCGCGACAGGGGGAAAGCTTTCTTT.